This passage covers 15 T cell receptor beta chains from one sample sequenced in a study of blood T cell repertoires in COVID-19. This table comes from immunoSEQ multiplex PCR, and its TCRdb copy is limited to in-frame clones, with some not included. The sample lists fewer than 300,000 clones, approximately 83% occurring once. The sequenced material came from peripheral blood. The receptor set was obtained from a person aged 70 to 85 with COVID-19, enrolled during active disease.

The chain couples TRBV4-2 to TRBJ2-7; 7 positions match TRBD1. CDR1 and CDR2 (germline): LGHNA, YNFKEQ. The V and J ends lost 3 bases and 0 bases, in that order; junction bases with no gene match: 11. CDR3 length equals 17 residues. CDR3 region: CASSQGRVRGTSYEQYF. CDR3 coding DNA: TGTGCCAGCAGCCAGGGTCGGGTCAGGGGGACCTCCTACGAGCAGTACTTC.

The chain combines TRBV2 with TRBJ2-2; D may be TRBD1 (7 bases). Looked up from germline, CDR1 is SNHLY and CDR2 is FYNNEI. The CDR3 sequence is 14 residues long. Trimming stripped 7 bases from V and 4 bases from J, with 13 bases between. CDR3 sequence: CASKEGTATGELFF. For the CDR3, the DNA is TGTGCCAGCAAGGAGGGGACAGCCACCGGGGAGCTGTTTTTT.

The rearrangement uses TRBV28 and TRBJ2-5; no reliable D call. V lost 5 bases, J lost 5 bases, and 15 bases lay in between. The CDR3 consists of 14 residues. Germline lookup yields CDR1 MDHEN and CDR2 SYDVKM. CDR3 DNA sequence: TGTGCCAGCAGTCCCGACCTAGTCACGGAGACCCAGTACTTC. Amino acid sequence: CASSPDLVTETQYF. Drawing the rest from reference TRBV28 and TRBJ2-5, the complete variable domain is DVKVTQSSRYLVKRTGEKVFLECVQDMDHENMFWYRQDPGLGLRLIYFSYDVKMKEKGDIPEGYSVSREKKERFSLILESASTNQTSMYLCASSPDLVTETQYFGPGTRLLVL.

The chain carries TRBV28 and TRBJ2-1; TRBD2 is a possible D gene (6 bases). The CDR3 consists of 16 residues. V lost 4 bases, J lost 1 base, and 14 bases lay in between. Germline V gene sequence: CDR1 MDHEN, CDR2 SYDVKM. CDR3 in amino acids: CASSSGRRGSYNEQFF. The CDR3 bases are TGTGCCAGCAGTTCAGGACGGCGGGGTTCCTACAATGAGCAGTTCTTC.

The chain carries TRBV10-3 and TRBJ2-5; 8 bases fit TRBD2. From germline, CDR1 is ENHRY and CDR2 SYGVKD. The CDR3 extends over 13 amino acids. V was pared by 4 bases and J by 4 bases, with 2 bases of the junction left unmatched. The CDR3 reads CAISAAGGETQYF. The DNA of the CDR3 is TGTGCCATCAGTGCCGCGGGGGGAGAGACCCAGTACTTC.

The chain uses TRBV29-1 and TRBJ1-1; D perhaps matches TRBD1 (5 bases). V was shortened by 8 bases and J by 12 bases, with 19 bases between the two germline ends. The germline V gene encodes CDR1 SQVTM and CDR2 ANQGSEA. The CDR3 runs to 11 residues. CDR3 nucleotide sequence: TGCAGCACCATTGGGGGGGGTGAGACTTTCTTT. Translation: CSTIGGGETFF.

The V call is TRBV28, the J call TRBJ1-1, with D unresolved. The ends were cut back, 2 bases at V and 2 bases at J, with 6 bases in the middle. Germline V gene lookup returns CDR1 MDHEN and CDR2 SYDVKM. CDR3 length: 13 residues. CDR3 DNA: TGTGCCAGCAGTTTAATGCTAAACACTGAAGCTTTCTTT. Translated, it gives CASSLMLNTEAFF.

The chain couples TRBV5-1 to TRBJ2-2, with 14 nucleotides matching TRBD2. There are 15 residues in the CDR3. Trimming removed 4 bases from V and 6 bases from J; junction bases left unmatched: 2. From germline, CDR1 is SGHRS and CDR2 YFSETQ. The CDR3 protein is CASSTTSGGAGELFF. The CDR3 DNA reads as TGCGCCAGCAGCACGACTAGCGGGGGGGCCGGGGAGCTGTTTTTT.

This rearrangement joins TRBV9 to TRBJ2-3; 8 bases line up with TRBD1. Trimming cost V 1 base and J 4 bases; bases outside gene matches: 5. Germline CDR1 and CDR2: SGDLS and YYNGEE. This CDR3 contains 15 residues. The DNA of the CDR3 is TGTGCCAGCAGCGTAACGGGACAGGTATCAGATACGCAGTATTTT. It is translated as CASSVTGQVSDTQYF. Complete variable domain (other parts from reference TRBV9 and TRBJ2-3): DSGVTQTPKHLITATGQRVTLRCSPRSGDLSVYWYQQSLDQGLQFLIQYYNGEERAKGNILERFSAQQFPDLHSELNLSSLELGDSALYFCASSVTGQVSDTQYFGPGTRLTVL.

The genes are TRBV30 and TRBJ1-6, with D perhaps matching TRBD1 (6 bases). This CDR3 is 15 amino acids long. V gave up 3 bases and J gave up 7 bases, with 16 bases separating them. Germline V CDR1 and CDR2: GTSNPN, SVGIG (reference sequence). CDR3 coding DNA: TGTGCCTGGAGGGGCCCGGGACAAGAAAATTCACCCCTCCACTTT. It yields the protein CAWRGPGQENSPLHF.

CDR3 nucleotides: TGCGCCAGCAGGGACTCGGACACCGGGGAGCTGTTTTTT. It codes for CASRDSDTGELFF. The gene calls are TRBV5-1 and TRBJ2-2, with D tentatively TRBD2 (5 bases). In germline, CDR1 is SGHRS, CDR2 YFSETQ. The CDR3 contains 13 residues. Between the trimmed V and J ends, which lost 5 bases and 3 bases, there was a span of 8 bases. The full variable domain, completed using reference TRBV5-1 and TRBJ2-2, is KAGVTQTPRYLIKTRGQQVTLSCSPISGHRSVSWYQQTPGQGLQFLFEYFSETQRNKGNFPGRFSGRQFSNSRSEMNVSTLELGDSALYLCASRDSDTGELFFGEGSRLTVL.

This chain connects TRBV3-1 (or the pseudogene TRBV3-2) to TRBJ1-2; TRBD1 is a possible D gene (6 bases). CDR3 size: 16 residues. V lost 3 bases, J lost 1 base, and 15 bases lay in between. The germline gives CDR1 LGHDT, CDR2 YNNKEL (reference sequence). CDR3 sequence reads: CASSQSPGTNNYGYTF. The CDR3 DNA follows: TGTGCCAGCAGCCAGAGTCCCGGGACAAATAACTATGGCTACACCTTC.

This chain links TRBV6-6 with TRBJ1-6; D is undetermined. The V gene lost 4 bases and the J gene lost 7 bases, with 11 bases spanning the gap. The CDR3 length is 14 residues. CDR1 and CDR2 from the germline V gene are MNHNY and SVGAGI (reference sequence). In DNA form, the CDR3 reads TGTGCCAGCAGTTGGCGGTCTGGGAATTCACCCCTCCACTTT. Its translation: CASSWRSGNSPLHF.

This rearrangement joins TRBV5-6 to TRBJ2-3; no definite D call. CDR1 and CDR2 (germline): SGHDT, YYEEEE. The V gene lost 5 bases and the J gene lost 0 bases, with 4 bases spanning the gap. This CDR3 region has 12 residues. The CDR3 spells CASRASTDTQYF. CDR3 in DNA: TGTGCCAGCAGGGCTAGCACAGATACGCAGTATTTT. The whole variable domain, filled in from reference TRBV5-6 and TRBJ2-3, reads DAGVTQSPTHLIKTRGQQVTLRCSPKSGHDTVSWYQQALGQGPQFIFQYYEEEERQRGNFPDRFSGHQFPNYSSELNVNALLLGDSALYLCASRASTDTQYFGPGTRLTVL.

The chain uses TRBV27 and TRBJ2-7, with a possible D match to TRBD1 (6 bases). The CDR3 runs 16 residues. The germline V and J ends were trimmed by 5 bases and 4 bases, with 21 bases remaining between them. In germline, CDR1 is MNHEY, CDR2 SMNVEV (reference sequence). The CDR3 DNA is TGTGCCAGCAGTCACCACAGGGAGATCACCCCTTACGAGCAGTACTTC. This translates into CASSHHREITPYEQYF.